The T cell receptor beta chain under discussion was sequenced for a study of regulatory T cells in long-lasting Graves disease. Study observations and caveats: Persistent disease preferred TRBV28, TRBJ1-2 and TRBJ2-5.

HTBI primers from iRepertoire and Arm-PCR of CDR3 regions yielded the TCR beta libraries. One entry per CDR3 protein, called by TCRdb with MiXCR from the multiplex PCR reads. The data hold about 620,000 distinct CDR3 sequences, with less than 20% observed a single time. Time point meaning: newly diagnosed GD, antithyroid drugs for less than 3 months. PBMCs provided the RNA from which the TCR library was made. The diagnosis of Graves' disease used American Thyroid Association guidelines. This clonotype was observed a handful of times. Its antigen is currently unknown. Losses at the gene ends were 2 bases for V and 0 bases for J; bases not matched to a gene: 8. The CDR3 consists of 16 residues. Germline lookup yields CDR1 DFQATT and CDR2 SNEGSKA (reference sequence). A further study also used this sample, focusing on T cells in Graves' hyperthyroidism and ophthalmopathy. According to that study: Exclusion of patients followed from uncontrolled infection, other autoimmune disease, pregnancy or lactation. During a first-round RT-PCR of the TCR CDR3, the HTBI primer set was used.

The chain uses TRBV20-1 and TRBJ2-7, with 9 bases fitting TRBD2. The origin of this receptor is a woman aged 30 to 39 with Graves disease. Sequenced material: peripheral blood mononuclear cells (PBMCs), taken at new diagnosis, from a patient treated with antithyroid drugs. Here the CDR3 reads CSARPFSGSHSYEQYF. CDR3 nucleotide sequence: TGCAGTGCTAGACCCTTTAGCGGGAGTCACTCCTACGAGCAGTACTTC.